The clone carrying this T cell receptor beta chain showed up just a few times. What it binds is unknown. Investigators reverse transcribed all isolated RNA, so they sequenced expressed TCRB transcripts. Sequencing was performed with immunoSEQ multiplex PCR; in TCRdb, only in-frame clones are kept and a portion is missing. Found here are about 59,000 clones, approximately 62% of them singletons; the top ten hold around 2.2%. The V segment lost 4 bases and the J segment 1 base; nucleotides outside the gene matches: 6. The CDR3 is 17 amino acids. Germline values: CDR1 SEHNR, CDR2 FQNEAQ (reference sequence). These data belong to a study of beta chain features in type 1 diabetes. On the study more broadly: Examination of sorted cells across all samples involved about 99 million cells. Study-level findings and limits: Any HLA effect on TCRB rearrangement was left unresolved by small sub-analyses. Whatever favoring of shorter templates PCR might show would apply equally to patients and controls.

The sequenced sample consisted of Tregs from blood. The receptor was derived from a woman between 18 and 29 years old in good health. The genes are TRBV7-9 and TRBJ1-5; 11 nucleotides align to TRBD1. This CDR3 reads CASSYGTGGRSNQPQHF. In nucleotides, the CDR3 is TGTGCCAGCAGCTACGGGACAGGGGGAAGAAGCAATCAGCCCCAGCATTTT. Combining the CDR3 with reference TRBV7-9 and TRBJ1-5 gives the whole variable domain DTGVSQNPRHKITKRGQNVTFRCDPISEHNRLYWYRQTLGQGPEFLTYFQNEAQLEKSRLLSDRFSAERPKGSFSTLEIQRTEQGDSAMYLCASSYGTGGRSNQPQHFGDGTRLSIL.